These 23 T cell receptor beta chains originate from one sample sequenced in a study of shared clonotypes between healthy human individuals. Generated by immunoSEQ multiplex PCR, the TCRdb table keeps only in-frame clones and is missing some. The data show 950,000 to 1,300,000 clones, more than 60% seen once. Sequenced material: memory CD4+ T cells sorted from blood. Described subset: CD45RA-negative fraction. These receptors were obtained from a man aged 18 to 35 in good health.

As to this clone: A read error is likely here: a far larger clone is one base away. This chain joins TRBV2 and TRBJ1-1; TRBD1 matches 7 bases. Germline values: CDR1 SNHLY, CDR2 FYNNEI. The CDR3 spans 15 residues. V was clipped by 7 bases and J by 1 base; unmatched bases: 9. As DNA, the CDR3 is TGTGCCAGCAAGGGGGCGACAGGACCGAACACTGAAGCTTTCTTT. Translating gives CASKGATGPNTEAFF.

The rearrangement links TRBV30 to TRBJ1-1, with TRBD1 matching over 10 bases. The length of the CDR3 is 14 residues. CDR1 and CDR2 from the germline V gene are GTSNPN and SVGIG (reference sequence). Trimming took 5 bases from V and 10 from J; bases not matched to a gene: 13. CDR3 sequence (DNA): TGTGCCTGGGGAGTGACAGGGGGCAAAGTGGCAGCTTTCTTT. It translates to CAWGVTGGKVAAFF. The whole variable domain, remainder taken from reference TRBV30 and TRBJ1-1, is SQTIHQWPATLVQPVGSPLSLECTVEGTSNPNLYWYRQAAGRGLQLLFYSVGIGQISSEVPQNLSASRPQDRQFILSSKKLLLSDSGFYLCAWGVTGGKVAAFFGQGTRLTVV.

The chain carries TRBV11-1 and TRBJ2-3; tentatively, D is TRBD2 (6 bases). The CDR3 runs to 17 residues. The V gene lost 3 bases and the J gene lost 2 bases, with 18 bases spanning the gap. Germline V CDR1 and CDR2: SGHAT, FQDESV (reference sequence). CDR3 coding DNA: TGTGCCAGCAGCTTGGGAAGGGACTCGCGGGACACAGATACGCAGTATTTT. Its protein is CASSLGRDSRDTDTQYF. Full variable domain (missing parts from reference TRBV11-1 and TRBJ2-3): EAEVAQSPRYKITEKSQAVAFWCDPISGHATLYWYRQILGQGPELLVQFQDESVVDDSQLPKDRFSAERLKGVDSTLKIQPAELGDSAMYLCASSLGRDSRDTDTQYFGPGTRLTVL.

This clone appeared a few times. The chain carries TRBV7-9 and TRBJ2-3; D gene ambiguous. This CDR3 has 14 amino acids. V lost 0 bases and J 5 bases, leaving 9 bases between the germline ends. CDR1 is SEHNR and CDR2 is FQNEAQ in the germline V gene (reference sequence). DNA of the CDR3: TGTGCCAGCAGCTTAGCTGTAGATGGAGATACGCAGTATTTT. It yields the protein CASSLAVDGDTQYF. Based on the CDR3 plus reference TRBV7-9 and TRBJ2-3, the full variable domain is DTGVSQNPRHKITKRGQNVTFRCDPISEHNRLYWYRQTLGQGPEFLTYFQNEAQLEKSRLLSDRFSAERPKGSFSTLEIQRTEQGDSAMYLCASSLAVDGDTQYFGPGTRLTVL.

The V and J genes are TRBV28 and TRBJ2-2; either TRBD1 or TRBD2 may fit D (5 bases each). V lost 8 bases to trimming and J lost 5 bases, with 9 bases between them. CDR1 and CDR2 (germline): MDHEN, SYDVKM. This CDR3 has 12 amino acids. The CDR3 is CASGWGTGELFF. The CDR3 region has the DNA TGTGCCAGCGGGTGGGGGACCGGGGAGCTGTTTTTT.

A few counts support this clone. This rearrangement joins TRBV13 to TRBJ2-3; 7 nucleotides agree with TRBD2. Germline CDR1 is PRHDT and CDR2 is FYEKMQ (reference sequence). The junction had 9 bases not matched to a gene; V was cut back by 5 bases and J by 1 base. This CDR3 is built from 16 residues. CDR3 protein: CASSRPGTTGTDTQYF. CDR3 in DNA: TGTGCCAGCAGCAGGCCCGGGACTACGGGCACAGATACGCAGTATTTT.

The chain employs TRBV19 and TRBJ2-7; 8 bases align to TRBD1. Germline V CDR1 and CDR2: LNHDA, SQIVND (reference sequence). J gave up 2 bases and V 5 bases, and 5 bases lay outside the gene matches. There are 14 residues in the CDR3. This CDR3 is CASSPGQAAYEQYF. Here the CDR3 DNA reads TGTGCCAGTAGTCCGGGACAGGCCGCCTACGAGCAGTACTTC. The whole variable domain, remainder taken from reference TRBV19 and TRBJ2-7, is DGGITQSPKYLFRKEGQNVTLSCEQNLNHDAMYWYRQDPGQGLRLIYYSQIVNDFQKGDIAEGYSVSREKKESFPLTVTSAQKNPTAFYLCASSPGQAAYEQYFGPGTRLTVT.

The chain has TRBV6-1 and TRBJ2-2; D gene unclear. Per germline, CDR1 MNHNS and CDR2 SASEGT. Trimming cost V 1 base and J 6 bases, with 12 bases left between them. The CDR3 sequence is 15 residues long. CDR3 amino acids: CASSEVDGISGELFF. In DNA form, the CDR3 reads TGTGCCAGCAGTGAAGTAGACGGCATCTCCGGGGAGCTGTTTTTT.

J is TRBJ1-1 and V is TRBV19, with a tentative D call TRBD1 (5 bases). V gave up 3 bases and J gave up 0 bases, with 11 bases separating them. The CDR3 extends over 15 amino acids. Germline V lookup: CDR1 LNHDA, CDR2 SQIVND (reference sequence). CDR3 sequence (DNA): TGTGCCAGTAGTATTGGGATAGGGGTGAACACTGAAGCTTTCTTT. Encoded protein: CASSIGIGVNTEAFF.

This clone was found once. The chain has TRBV12-5 and TRBJ2-1; 16 bases map to TRBD2. Germline CDR1 is LGHNT and CDR2 is FRNRAP. With V trimmed by 4 bases and J by 0 bases, 3 bases remained unmatched. The CDR3 covers 18 residues. The CDR3 region has the DNA TGTGCTAGTGGTTCGGGACTAGCGGGAGGGCCCTCCTACAATGAGCAGTTCTTC. Its protein product is CASGSGLAGGPSYNEQFF.

This clone was detected many times. The chain has TRBV7-9 and TRBJ1-4; a weak D match, TRBD1 (5 bases). Germline V CDR1 and CDR2: SEHNR, FQNEAQ (reference sequence). The CDR3 contains 15 residues. The ends were cut back, 5 bases at V and 5 bases at J, with 15 bases in the middle. CDR3 sequence (DNA): TGTGCCAGCAGCCAGCAGGGAACGGGGAATGAAAAACTGTTTTTT. Protein sequence: CASSQQGTGNEKLFF. The full variable domain, its missing parts supplied by reference TRBV7-9 and TRBJ1-4, is DTGVSQNPRHKITKRGQNVTFRCDPISEHNRLYWYRQTLGQGPEFLTYFQNEAQLEKSRLLSDRFSAERPKGSFSTLEIQRTEQGDSAMYLCASSQQGTGNEKLFFGSGTQLSVL.

This chain uses TRBV11-1 with TRBJ1-6; 7 positions agree with TRBD1. V lost 5 bases, J lost 6 bases, and 4 bases stayed unmatched. CDR1 is SGHAT, CDR2 FQDESV, per germline (reference sequence). CDR3 length: 14 amino acids. The CDR3: CASSRTGVNSPLHF. The CDR3 nucleotides are TGTGCCAGCAGCCGAACAGGGGTTAATTCACCCCTCCACTTT.

Many counts were recorded for this clone. The same CDR3 can be traced to other DNA sequences in this sample. This chain uses TRBV18 with TRBJ1-2, with D possibly being TRBD1 (5 bases). Germline-derived CDR1 and CDR2 are KGHSH and LQKENI. The CDR3 is 13 amino acids. The V gene lost 3 bases and the J gene lost 6 bases, with 11 bases spanning the gap. Here the CDR3 reads CASSPRGGDGYTF. CDR3 coding DNA: TGTGCCAGCTCACCCCGAGGAGGGGATGGCTACACCTTC.

A few counts support this clone. The V gene is TRBV27, the J gene TRBJ2-2; TRBD1 might be the D (5 bases). This CDR3 is built from 14 residues. The V and J ends lost 5 bases and 1 base respectively, with 8 bases between them. Germline V gives CDR1 MNHEY, CDR2 SMNVEV (reference sequence). This CDR3 is CASSKDRNTGELFF. The DNA of the CDR3 is TGTGCCAGCAGTAAAGACAGGAACACCGGGGAGCTGTTTTTT.

The chain is built from TRBV7-2 and TRBJ2-7, with TRBD1 identical over 9 bases. CDR1 and CDR2 (germline): SGHTA, FQGNSA. J was trimmed by 2 bases and V by 0 bases; bases with no gene match: 2. The CDR3 covers 15 residues. The CDR3 DNA is TGTGCCAGCAGCTTAGCGACAGGGGGTACCTACGAGCAGTACTTC. The encoded protein is CASSLATGGTYEQYF.

This clone was detected once. J is TRBJ2-5 and V is TRBV14, with D uncertain. CDR1 is SGHDN, CDR2 FVKESK, per germline. Trimming removed 4 bases at V and 3 bases at J, with 9 bases between. The CDR3 consists of 13 residues. The CDR3 protein is CASSRFKEETQYF. CDR3 nucleotides: TGTGCCAGCAGCCGCTTCAAGGAAGAGACCCAGTACTTC.

This chain joins TRBV11-2 and TRBJ2-1, with D perhaps matching TRBD1 or TRBD2 (5 bases each). The V gene's germline CDR1 is SGHAT and CDR2 FQNNGV. The V end was cut by 5 bases, the J end by 6 bases, with 17 bases between. The CDR3 has 15 residues. The CDR3 bases are TGTGCCAGCAGCCCAGACGGGGCTCGGGGCAATGAGCAGTTCTTC. Protein: CASSPDGARGNEQFF. Filled out from reference TRBV11-2 and TRBJ2-1, the complete variable domain reads EAGVAQSPRYKIIEKRQSVAFWCNPISGHATLYWYQQILGQGPKLLIQFQNNGVVDDSQLPKDRFSAERLKGVDSTLKIQPAKLEDSAVYLCASSPDGARGNEQFFGPGTRLTVL.

V usage is TRBV11-2 and J usage is TRBJ2-3; 11 positions match TRBD2. After removal of 1 base from V and 2 bases from J, the junction contained 2 bases not matched to a gene. Germline V gene sequence: CDR1 SGHAT, CDR2 FQNNGV. The length of the CDR3 is 16 residues. DNA for the CDR3: TGTGCCAGCAGCTTAGTAGCGGGAGGGGACACAGATACGCAGTATTTT. Encoded protein: CASSLVAGGDTDTQYF.

This clone was counted once. The chain joins TRBV19 to TRBJ2-6; D is uncertain. Germline CDR1 is LNHDA and CDR2 is SQIVND (reference sequence). Trimming removed 6 bases from V and 0 bases from J, with 9 bases in between. The CDR3 length is 15 residues. The CDR3 nucleotides are TGTGCCAGTAGAACTAAGAGCTCTGGGGCCAACGTCCTGACTTTC. Translated, it gives CASRTKSSGANVLTF. Complete variable domain (other parts from reference TRBV19 and TRBJ2-6): DGGITQSPKYLFRKEGQNVTLSCEQNLNHDAMYWYRQDPGQGLRLIYYSQIVNDFQKGDIAEGYSVSREKKESFPLTVTSAQKNPTAFYLCASRTKSSGANVLTFGAGSRLTVL.

This clone was counted a few times. The V and J genes are TRBV6-6 and TRBJ2-1, with 8 bases fitting TRBD2. The germline gives CDR1 MNHNY, CDR2 SVGAGI (reference sequence). The CDR3 extends over 15 amino acids. The V segment lost 7 bases and the J segment 2 bases; nucleotides outside the gene matches: 7. The CDR3 DNA follows: TGTGCCAGCATCTCTTTCGGGAGGGCCTACAATGAGCAGTTCTTC. This gives the protein CASISFGRAYNEQFF.

The gene calls are TRBV2 and TRBJ2-3; D tentatively fits TRBD1 or TRBD2 (5 bases each). The germline V gene encodes CDR1 SNHLY and CDR2 FYNNEI. The CDR3 covers 13 residues. Trimming took 7 bases from V and 5 from J, leaving 13 bases between them. CDR3 loop: CASKQGRGDTQYF. The DNA of the CDR3 is TGTGCCAGCAAGCAGGGCCGGGGAGATACGCAGTATTTT.

The chain has TRBV18 and TRBJ2-3; 7 bases line up with TRBD2. Germline trimming cut 4 bases from V and 4 bases from J; bases unmatched to any gene: 5. Germline CDR1 KGHSH, CDR2 LQKENI. The length of the CDR3 is 14 residues. CDR3 sequence: CASSLGAGSDTQYF. CDR3 bases: TGTGCCAGCTCACTGGGAGCGGGGTCAGATACGCAGTATTTT. Combining the CDR3 with reference TRBV18 and TRBJ2-3 gives the whole variable domain NAGVMQNPRHLVRRRGQEARLRCSPMKGHSHVYWYRQLPEEGLKFMVYLQKENIIDESGMPKERFSAEFPKEGPSILRIQQVVRGDSAAYFCASSLGAGSDTQYFGPGTRLTVL.

This clone was counted a few times. J is TRBJ2-6 and V is TRBV19; 8 nucleotides match TRBD1. The CDR3 length is 18 residues. The V gene end was trimmed by 8 bases and the J gene end by 2 bases; junction bases not matched to a gene: 14. Germline CDR1 reads LNHDA; CDR2 reads SQIVND (reference sequence). DNA of the CDR3: TGTGCCAGTTCGACAGGGGTGGTTCTGATCGCTGGGGCCAACGTCCTGACTTTC. Its translation: CASSTGVVLIAGANVLTF.